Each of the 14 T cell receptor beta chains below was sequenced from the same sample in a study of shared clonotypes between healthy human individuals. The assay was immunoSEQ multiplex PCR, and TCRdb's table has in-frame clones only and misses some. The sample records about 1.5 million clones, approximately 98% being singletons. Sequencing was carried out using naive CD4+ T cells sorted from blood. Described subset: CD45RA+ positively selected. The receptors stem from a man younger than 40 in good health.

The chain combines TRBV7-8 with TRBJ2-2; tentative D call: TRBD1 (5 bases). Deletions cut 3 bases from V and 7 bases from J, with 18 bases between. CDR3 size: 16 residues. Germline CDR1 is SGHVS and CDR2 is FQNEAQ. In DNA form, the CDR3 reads TGTGCCAGCAGCTTGGGGCTCAGGATCGTAAGCGGGGAGCTGTTTTTT. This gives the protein CASSLGLRIVSGELFF.

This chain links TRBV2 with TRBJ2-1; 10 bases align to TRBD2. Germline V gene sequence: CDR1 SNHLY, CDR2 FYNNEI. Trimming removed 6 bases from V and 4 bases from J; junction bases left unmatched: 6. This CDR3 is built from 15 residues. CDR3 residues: CASSDGSGRYNEQFF. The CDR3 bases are TGTGCCAGCAGCGACGGTAGCGGGAGGTACAATGAGCAGTTCTTC.

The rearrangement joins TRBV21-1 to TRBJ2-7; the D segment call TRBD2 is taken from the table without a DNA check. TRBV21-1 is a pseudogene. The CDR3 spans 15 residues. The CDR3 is CASSNGGRGIDEQYF. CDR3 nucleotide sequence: TGTGCCAGCAGCAACGGGGGGCGAGGAATCGACGAGCAGTACTTC.

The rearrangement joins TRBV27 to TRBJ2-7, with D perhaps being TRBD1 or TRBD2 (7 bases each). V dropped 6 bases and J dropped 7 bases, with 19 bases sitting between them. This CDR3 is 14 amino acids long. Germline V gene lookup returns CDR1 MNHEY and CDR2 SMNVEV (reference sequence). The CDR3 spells CASSPGTVAGEQYF. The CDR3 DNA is TGTGCCAGCAGCCCCGGGACAGTAGCGGGTGAGCAGTACTTC.

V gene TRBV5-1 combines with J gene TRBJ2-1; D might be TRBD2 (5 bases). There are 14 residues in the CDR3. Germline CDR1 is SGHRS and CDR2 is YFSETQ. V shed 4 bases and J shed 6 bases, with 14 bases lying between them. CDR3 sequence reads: CASSPMAGSNEQFF. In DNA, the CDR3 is TGCGCCAGCAGCCCGATGGCGGGTAGCAATGAGCAGTTCTTC.

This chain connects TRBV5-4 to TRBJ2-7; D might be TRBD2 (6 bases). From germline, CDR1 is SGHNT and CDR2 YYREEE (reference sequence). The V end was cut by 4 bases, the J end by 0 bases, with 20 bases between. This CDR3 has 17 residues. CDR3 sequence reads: CASSMGGRGRSSYEQYF. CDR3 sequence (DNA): TGTGCCAGCAGCATGGGAGGTCGCGGAAGAAGCTCCTACGAGCAGTACTTC.

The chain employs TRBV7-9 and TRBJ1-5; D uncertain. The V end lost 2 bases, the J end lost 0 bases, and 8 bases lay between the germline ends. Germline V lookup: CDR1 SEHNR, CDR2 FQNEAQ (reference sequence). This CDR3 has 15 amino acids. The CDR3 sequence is CASSLSFSSNQPQHF. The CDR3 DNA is TGTGCCAGCAGCTTAAGTTTTTCTAGCAATCAGCCCCAGCATTTT. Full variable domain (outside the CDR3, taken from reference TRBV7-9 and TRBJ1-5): DTGVSQNPRHKITKRGQNVTFRCDPISEHNRLYWYRQTLGQGPEFLTYFQNEAQLEKSRLLSDRFSAERPKGSFSTLEIQRTEQGDSAMYLCASSLSFSSNQPQHFGDGTRLSIL.

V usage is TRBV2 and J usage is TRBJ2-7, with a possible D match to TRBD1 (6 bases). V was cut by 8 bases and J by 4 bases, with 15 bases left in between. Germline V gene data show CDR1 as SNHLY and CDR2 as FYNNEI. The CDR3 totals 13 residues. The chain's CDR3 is CASDQGNGYEQYF. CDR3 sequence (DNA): TGTGCCAGCGATCAGGGGAATGGGTACGAGCAGTACTTC. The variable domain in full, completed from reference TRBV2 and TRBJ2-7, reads EPEVTQTPSHQVTQMGQEVILRCVPISNHLYFYWYRQILGQKVEFLVSFYNNEISEKSEIFDDQFSVERPDGSNFTLKIRSTKLEDSAMYFCASDQGNGYEQYFGPGTRLTVT.

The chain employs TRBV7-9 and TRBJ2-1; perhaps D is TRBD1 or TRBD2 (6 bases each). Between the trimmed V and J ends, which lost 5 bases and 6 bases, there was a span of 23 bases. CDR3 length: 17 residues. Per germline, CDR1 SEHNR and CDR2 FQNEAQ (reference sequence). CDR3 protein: CASSPTPKGGLGNEQFF. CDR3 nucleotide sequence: TGTGCCAGCAGCCCTACCCCAAAGGGGGGCTTGGGCAATGAGCAGTTCTTC.

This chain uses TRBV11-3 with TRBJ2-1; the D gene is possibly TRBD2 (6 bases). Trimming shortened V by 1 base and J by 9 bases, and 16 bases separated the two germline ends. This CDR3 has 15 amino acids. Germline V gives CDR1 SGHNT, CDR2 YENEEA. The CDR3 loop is CASSLGWASEAEQFF. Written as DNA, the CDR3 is TGTGCCAGCAGCTTAGGGTGGGCTAGCGAGGCTGAGCAGTTCTTC.

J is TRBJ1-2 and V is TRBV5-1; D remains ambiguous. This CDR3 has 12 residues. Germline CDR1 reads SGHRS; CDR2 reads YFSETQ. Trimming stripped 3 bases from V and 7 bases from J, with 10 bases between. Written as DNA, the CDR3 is TGCGCCAGCAGCTACGACATAGGTGGCTACACCTTC. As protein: CASSYDIGGYTF.

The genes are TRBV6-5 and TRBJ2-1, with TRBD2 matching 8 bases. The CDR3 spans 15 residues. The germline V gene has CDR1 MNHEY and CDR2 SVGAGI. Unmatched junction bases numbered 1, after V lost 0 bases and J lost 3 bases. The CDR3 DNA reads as TGTGCCAGCAGTTACTCCCGGGAGGGCTACAATGAGCAGTTCTTC. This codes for CASSYSREGYNEQFF.

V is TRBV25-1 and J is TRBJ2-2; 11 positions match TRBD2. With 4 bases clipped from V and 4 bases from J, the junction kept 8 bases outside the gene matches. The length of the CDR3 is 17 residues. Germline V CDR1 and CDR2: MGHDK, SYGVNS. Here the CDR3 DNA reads TGTGCCAGCAGTGTTCGTAGCGGGAGGGGTGGCACCGGGGAGCTGTTTTTT. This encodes CASSVRSGRGGTGELFF.

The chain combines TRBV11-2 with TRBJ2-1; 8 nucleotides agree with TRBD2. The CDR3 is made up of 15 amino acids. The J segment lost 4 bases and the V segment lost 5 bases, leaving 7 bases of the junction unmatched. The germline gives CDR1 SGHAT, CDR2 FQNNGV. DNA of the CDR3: TGTGCCAGCAGCCCCGGGACTAGGCGATACAATGAGCAGTTCTTC. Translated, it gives CASSPGTRRYNEQFF.